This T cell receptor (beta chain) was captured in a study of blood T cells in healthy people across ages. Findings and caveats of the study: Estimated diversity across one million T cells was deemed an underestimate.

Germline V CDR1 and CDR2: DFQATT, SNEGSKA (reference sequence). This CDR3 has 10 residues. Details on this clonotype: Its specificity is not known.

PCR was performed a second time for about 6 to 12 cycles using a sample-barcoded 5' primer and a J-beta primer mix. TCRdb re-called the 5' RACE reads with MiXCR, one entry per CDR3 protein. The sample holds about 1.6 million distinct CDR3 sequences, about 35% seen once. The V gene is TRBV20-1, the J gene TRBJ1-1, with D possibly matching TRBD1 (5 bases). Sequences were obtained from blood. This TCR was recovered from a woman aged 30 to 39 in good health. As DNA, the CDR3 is TGCGTGGGGGAGAACACTGAAGCTTTCTTT. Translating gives CVGENTEAFF.